The 10 T cell receptor beta chains given below trace back to one sample, sequenced in a study of blood T cell repertoires in COVID-19. The method was immunoSEQ multiplex PCR; TCRdb's version includes in-frame clones alone and lacks a portion of them. Seen here are roughly 87,000 clones, around three quarters observed once, and the top ten hold around 4.4%. The sequencing input was peripheral blood. All receptors derive from a woman between 45 and 60 years old with acute or convalescent COVID-19.

The chain recombines TRBV2 with TRBJ2-7; 8 bases align to TRBD2. Germline CDR1 is SNHLY and CDR2 is FYNNEI. CDR3 length: 14 amino acids. J was trimmed by 6 bases and V by 7 bases; bases with no gene match: 11. The CDR3 bases are TGTGCCAGCAAACCGGGACTAGACCCCTCCGAGCAGTACTTC. Translation gives CASKPGLDPSEQYF.

V usage is TRBV24-1 and J usage is TRBJ1-2; 8 positions match TRBD1. V dropped 6 bases and J dropped 8; count of bases not matched to a gene: 10. The CDR3 has 14 residues. Germline V gene sequence: CDR1 KGHDR, CDR2 SFDVKD. The CDR3 reads CATSPPDRVGGYTF. The CDR3 nucleotides are TGTGCCACCAGTCCACCGGACAGGGTTGGAGGCTACACCTTC.

This clone occurred a few times. The V call is TRBV6-5, the J call TRBJ1-2; D may be TRBD1 (6 bases). V gave up 6 bases and J gave up 4 bases, with 15 bases separating them. The germline CDR1 and CDR2 sequences are MNHEY and SVGAGI. This CDR3 spans 14 amino acids. DNA of the CDR3: TGTGCCAGCAGGATACAGGGCCAGACCTATGGCTACACCTTC. As protein: CASRIQGQTYGYTF.

The chain is built from TRBV28 and TRBJ2-6, with 8 bases aligning to TRBD2. V shed 3 bases, J shed 2 bases, and the junction held 12 bases outside the gene matches. CDR1 and CDR2 (germline): MDHEN, SYDVKM. The length of the CDR3 is 19 residues. The CDR3 DNA follows: TGTGCCAGCAGTTTTCCCCGGGGGGGCCTCTTTGCTGGGGCCAACGTCCTGACTTTC. It is translated as CASSFPRGGLFAGANVLTF.

The rearrangement uses TRBV6-2 or TRBV6-3 and TRBJ1-1; the D is unclear. V was shortened by 0 bases and J by 5 bases, with 7 bases between the two germline ends. CDR3 length: 13 residues. Germline V gene sequence: CDR1 MNHEY, CDR2 SVGEGT. CDR3 loop: CASSYSYSTEAFF. The DNA of the CDR3 is TGTGCCAGCAGTTACTCTTACTCAACTGAAGCTTTCTTT.

Written as DNA, the CDR3 is TGTGCCAGCAGTCCCCCGGGGGGAGCGGCTTTCTTT. It encodes CASSPPGGAAFF. The chain combines TRBV28 with TRBJ1-1; weak D call: TRBD1 (5 bases). This CDR3 has 12 amino acids. The germline CDR1 and CDR2 sequences are MDHEN and SYDVKM. V shed 5 bases and J shed 11 bases, with 15 bases lying between them.

The chain carries TRBV5-1 and TRBJ2-7; 7 bases fit TRBD1. J gave up 12 bases and V 3 bases, and 15 bases lay outside the gene matches. CDR3 length: 14 residues. Germline V gene lookup returns CDR1 SGHRS and CDR2 YFSETQ. CDR3: CASSSLEGTVHGYF. In DNA, the CDR3 is TGCGCCAGCAGCTCTCTCGAAGGGACAGTCCACGGGTACTTC. Combining the CDR3 with reference TRBV5-1 and TRBJ2-7 gives the whole variable domain KAGVTQTPRYLIKTRGQQVTLSCSPISGHRSVSWYQQTPGQGLQFLFEYFSETQRNKGNFPGRFSGRQFSNSRSEMNVSTLELGDSALYLCASSSLEGTVHGYFGPGTRLTVT.

The CDR3 here is CASSLAQGTEAFF. CDR3 nucleotide sequence: TGCGCCAGCAGCTTGGCCCAGGGCACTGAAGCTTTCTTT. The gene calls are TRBV5-1 and TRBJ1-1; D is perhaps TRBD1 (5 bases). Trimming removed 0 bases at V and 4 bases at J, with 7 bases between. CDR1 is SGHRS, CDR2 YFSETQ, per germline. The CDR3 consists of 13 residues.

Comments on this clone: The same CDR3 also results from other DNA sequences found in this sample. The rearrangement uses TRBV3-1 (or the pseudogene TRBV3-2) and TRBJ1-3; tentatively, D is TRBD1 (5 bases). The V and J ends lost 4 bases and 0 bases respectively, with 7 bases between them. CDR1 and CDR2 (germline): LGHDT, YNNKEL (reference sequence). CDR3 length: 14 amino acids. The CDR3: CASSLQGSGNTIYF. CDR3 DNA: TGTGCCAGCAGCCTCCAGGGCTCTGGAAACACCATATATTTT.

The chain recombines TRBV29-1 with TRBJ1-4, with D tentatively TRBD1 (6 bases). Germline V gene data show CDR1 as SQVTM and CDR2 as ANQGSEA. Between the trimmed V and J ends, which lost 4 bases and 5 bases, there was a span of 8 bases. The CDR3 is made up of 12 amino acids. The CDR3 sequence is CSVAGDNEKLFF. The CDR3 DNA reads TGCAGCGTTGCAGGGGACAATGAAAAACTGTTTTTT.